This T cell receptor beta chain was found in a study of blood T cells in healthy people across ages. Whole-study findings and limits: Estimates based on one million T cells were treated as lower bounds.

The authors ran a second PCR of roughly 7 to 11 cycles using a sample-barcoded 5' primer and a J-beta primer mix. TCRdb reprocessed the 5' RACE reads with MiXCR, giving one entry per CDR3 protein. The sample yields around 800,000 distinct CDR3 sequences, 46% seen once. The CDR3 is 12 residues long. Trimming took off 8 bases at V and 4 bases at J, with 11 bases between the two ends. The germline CDR1 and CDR2 sequences are MDHEN and SYDVKM. With respect to this clonotype: What it binds is unknown.

Material: blood. The chain uses TRBV28 and TRBJ1-2; D is unresolved. This clonotype was sampled from a man older than 75 in good health. CDR3 nucleotides: TGTGCCAGCCGCCAGGACCCCTATGGCTACACCTTC. It encodes CASRQDPYGYTF.